The T cell receptor (beta chain) described here comes from a study of a mutant IDH1 vaccine in newly diagnosed glioma. Time point meaning: week 35, safety follow-up. Vaccine doses each comprised 300 ug of mutant IDH1 20-mer peptide, with topical imiquimod. This clone was seen only once. Its target is unknown. J was trimmed by 2 bases and V by 4 bases; bases with no gene match: 7. The CDR3 contains 16 residues. Germline V lookup: CDR1 MNHNS, CDR2 SASEGT. Repertoires were generated with immunoSEQ multiplex PCR, while TCRdb's copy carries only in-frame clones and drops some. In the table there are about 65,000 clones, 75% to 85% of which are singletons.

The chain carries TRBV6-1 and TRBJ1-5, with 8 bases lining up with TRBD1. This sequence was found in a middle-aged man with glioma. The sample was PBMCs, taken from a glioma patient whose treatment included an IDH1 peptide vaccine. For the CDR3, the DNA is TGTGCCAGCAGTGCCTGGACAGGGATGGGCAATCAGCCCCAGCATTTT. Protein: CASSAWTGMGNQPQHF.